This T cell receptor beta chain was sequenced for a study of shared clonotypes between healthy human individuals. The CDR3 runs to 11 residues. Trimming shortened V by 2 bases and J by 6 bases, and 5 bases separated the two germline ends. Per germline, CDR1 DFQATT and CDR2 SNEGSKA (reference sequence). Findings and caveats of the study: Non-shared clonotypes had lower generation probabilities than clonotypes shared by all four sorted-subset donors. It was observed that roughly 5.1% of naive CD4 clonotypes were shared across a handful of donors.

Assay runs were performed at deep level. TCRdb keeps only in-frame clones here, not all; method: immunoSEQ multiplex PCR. The sample contains over a million clones, approximately 80% of which appear only once. This clone was counted between two and nine times. The antigen is undetermined. This chain uses TRBV20-1 with TRBJ2-4; possibly TRBD1 for D (5 bases). The sequence derives from a young man in good health. Some clones in this sample may be carry-over from other donors' samples. Sequencing was carried out using memory CD4+ T cells from PBMCs. Indicated subset: CD45RA-negative fraction. The CDR3 loop reads CSARQGNIQYF. The CDR3 DNA reads TGCAGTGCTAGACAGGGAAACATTCAGTACTTC.